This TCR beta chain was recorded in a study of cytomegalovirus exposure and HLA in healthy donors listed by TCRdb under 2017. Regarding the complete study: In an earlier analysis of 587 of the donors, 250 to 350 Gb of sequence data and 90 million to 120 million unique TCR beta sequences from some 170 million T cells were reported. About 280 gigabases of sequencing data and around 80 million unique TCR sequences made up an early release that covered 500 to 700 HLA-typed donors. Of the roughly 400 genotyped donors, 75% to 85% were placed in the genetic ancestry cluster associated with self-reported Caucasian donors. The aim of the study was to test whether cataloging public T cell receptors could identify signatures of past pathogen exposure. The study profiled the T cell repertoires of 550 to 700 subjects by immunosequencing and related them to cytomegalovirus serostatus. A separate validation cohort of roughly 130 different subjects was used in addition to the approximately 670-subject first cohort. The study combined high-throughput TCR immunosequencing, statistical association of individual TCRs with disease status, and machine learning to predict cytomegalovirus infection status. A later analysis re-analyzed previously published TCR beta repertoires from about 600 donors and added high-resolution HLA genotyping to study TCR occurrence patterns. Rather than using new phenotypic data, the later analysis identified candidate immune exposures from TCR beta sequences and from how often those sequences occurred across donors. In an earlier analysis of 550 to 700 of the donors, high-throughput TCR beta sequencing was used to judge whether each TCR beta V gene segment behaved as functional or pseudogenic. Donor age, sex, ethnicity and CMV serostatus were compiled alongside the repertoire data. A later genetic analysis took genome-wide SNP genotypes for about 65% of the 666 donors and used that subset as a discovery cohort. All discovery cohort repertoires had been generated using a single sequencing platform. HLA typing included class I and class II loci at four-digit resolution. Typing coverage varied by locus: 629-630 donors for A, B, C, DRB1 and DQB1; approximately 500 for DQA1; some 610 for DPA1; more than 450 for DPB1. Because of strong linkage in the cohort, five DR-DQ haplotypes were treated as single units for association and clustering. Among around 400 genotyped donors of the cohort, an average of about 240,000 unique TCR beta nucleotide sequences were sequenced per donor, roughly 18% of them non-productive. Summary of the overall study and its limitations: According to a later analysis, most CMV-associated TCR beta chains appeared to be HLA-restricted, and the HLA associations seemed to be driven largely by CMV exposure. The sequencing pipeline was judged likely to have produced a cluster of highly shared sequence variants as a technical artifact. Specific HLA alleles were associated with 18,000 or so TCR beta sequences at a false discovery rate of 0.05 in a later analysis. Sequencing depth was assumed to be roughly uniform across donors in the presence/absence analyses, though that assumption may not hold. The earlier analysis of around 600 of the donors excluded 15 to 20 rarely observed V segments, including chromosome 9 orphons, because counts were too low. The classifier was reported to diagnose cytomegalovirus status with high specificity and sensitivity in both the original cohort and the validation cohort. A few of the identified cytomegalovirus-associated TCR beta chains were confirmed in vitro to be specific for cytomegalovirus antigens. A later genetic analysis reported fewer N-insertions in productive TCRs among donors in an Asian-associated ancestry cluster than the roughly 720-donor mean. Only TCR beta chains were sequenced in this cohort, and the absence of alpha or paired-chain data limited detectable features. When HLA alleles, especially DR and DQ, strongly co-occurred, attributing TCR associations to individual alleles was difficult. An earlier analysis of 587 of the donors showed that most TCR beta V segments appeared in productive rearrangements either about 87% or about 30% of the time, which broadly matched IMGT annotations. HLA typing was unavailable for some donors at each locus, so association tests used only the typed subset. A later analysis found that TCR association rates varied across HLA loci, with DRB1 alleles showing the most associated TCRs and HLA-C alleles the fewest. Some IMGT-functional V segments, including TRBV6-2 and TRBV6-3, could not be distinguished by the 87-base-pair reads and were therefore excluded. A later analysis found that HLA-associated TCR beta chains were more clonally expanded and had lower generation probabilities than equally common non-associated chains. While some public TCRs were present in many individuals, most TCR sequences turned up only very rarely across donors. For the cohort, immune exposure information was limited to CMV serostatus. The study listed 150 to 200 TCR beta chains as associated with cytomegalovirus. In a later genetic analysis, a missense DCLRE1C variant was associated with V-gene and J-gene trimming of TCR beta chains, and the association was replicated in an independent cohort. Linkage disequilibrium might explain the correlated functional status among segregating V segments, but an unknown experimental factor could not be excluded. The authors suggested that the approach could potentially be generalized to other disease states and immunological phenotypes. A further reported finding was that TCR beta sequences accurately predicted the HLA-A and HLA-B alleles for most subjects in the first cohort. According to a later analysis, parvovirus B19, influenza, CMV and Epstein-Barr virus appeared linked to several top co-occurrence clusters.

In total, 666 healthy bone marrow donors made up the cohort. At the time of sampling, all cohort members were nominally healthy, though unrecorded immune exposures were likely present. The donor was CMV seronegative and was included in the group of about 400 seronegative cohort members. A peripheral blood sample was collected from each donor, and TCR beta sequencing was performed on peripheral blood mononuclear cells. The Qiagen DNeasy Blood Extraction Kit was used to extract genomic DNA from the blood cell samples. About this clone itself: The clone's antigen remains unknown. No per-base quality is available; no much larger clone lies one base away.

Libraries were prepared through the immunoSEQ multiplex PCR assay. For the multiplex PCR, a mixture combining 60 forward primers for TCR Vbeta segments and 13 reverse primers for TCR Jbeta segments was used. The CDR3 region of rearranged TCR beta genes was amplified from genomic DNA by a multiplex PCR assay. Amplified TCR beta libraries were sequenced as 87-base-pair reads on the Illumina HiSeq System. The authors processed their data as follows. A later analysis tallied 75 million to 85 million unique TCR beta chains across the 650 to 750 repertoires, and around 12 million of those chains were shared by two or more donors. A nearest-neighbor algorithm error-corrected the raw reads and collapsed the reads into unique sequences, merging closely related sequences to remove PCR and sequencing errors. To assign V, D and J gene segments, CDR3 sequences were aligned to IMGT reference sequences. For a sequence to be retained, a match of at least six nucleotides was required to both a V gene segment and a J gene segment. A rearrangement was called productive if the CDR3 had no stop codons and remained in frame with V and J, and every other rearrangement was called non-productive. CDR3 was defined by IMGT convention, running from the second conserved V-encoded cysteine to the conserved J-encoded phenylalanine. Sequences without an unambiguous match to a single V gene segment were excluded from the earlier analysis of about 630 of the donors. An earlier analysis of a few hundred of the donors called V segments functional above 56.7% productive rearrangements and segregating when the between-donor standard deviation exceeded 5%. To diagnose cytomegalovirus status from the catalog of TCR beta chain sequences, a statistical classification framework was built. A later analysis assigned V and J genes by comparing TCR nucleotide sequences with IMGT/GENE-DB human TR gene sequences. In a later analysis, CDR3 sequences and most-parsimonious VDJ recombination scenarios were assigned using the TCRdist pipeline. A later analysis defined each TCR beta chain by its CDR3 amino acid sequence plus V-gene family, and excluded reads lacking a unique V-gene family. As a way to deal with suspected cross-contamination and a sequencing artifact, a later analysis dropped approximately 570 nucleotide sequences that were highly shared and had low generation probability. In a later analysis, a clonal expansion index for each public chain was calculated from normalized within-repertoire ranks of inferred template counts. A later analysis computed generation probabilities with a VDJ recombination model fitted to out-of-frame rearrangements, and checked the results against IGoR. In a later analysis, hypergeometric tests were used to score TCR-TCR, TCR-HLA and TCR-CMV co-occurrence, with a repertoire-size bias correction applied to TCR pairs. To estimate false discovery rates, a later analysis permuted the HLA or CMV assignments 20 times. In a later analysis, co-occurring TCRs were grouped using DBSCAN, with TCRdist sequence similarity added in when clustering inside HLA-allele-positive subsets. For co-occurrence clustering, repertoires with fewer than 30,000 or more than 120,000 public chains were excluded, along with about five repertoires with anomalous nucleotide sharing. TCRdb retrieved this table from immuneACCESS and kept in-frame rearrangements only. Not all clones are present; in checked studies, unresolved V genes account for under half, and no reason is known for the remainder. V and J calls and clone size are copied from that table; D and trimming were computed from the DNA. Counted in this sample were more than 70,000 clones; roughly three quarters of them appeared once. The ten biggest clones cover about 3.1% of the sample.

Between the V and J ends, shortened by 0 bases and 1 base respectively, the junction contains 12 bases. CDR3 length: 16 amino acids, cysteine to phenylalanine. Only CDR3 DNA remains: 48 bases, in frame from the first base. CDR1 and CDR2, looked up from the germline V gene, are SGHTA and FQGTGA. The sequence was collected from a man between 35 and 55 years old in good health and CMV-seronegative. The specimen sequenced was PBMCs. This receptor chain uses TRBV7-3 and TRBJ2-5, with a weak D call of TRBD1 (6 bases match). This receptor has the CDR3 CASSLTRGRGQETQYF. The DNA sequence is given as TGTGCCAGCAGCTTAACCCGAGGCAGGGGCCAAGAGACCCAGTACTTC.